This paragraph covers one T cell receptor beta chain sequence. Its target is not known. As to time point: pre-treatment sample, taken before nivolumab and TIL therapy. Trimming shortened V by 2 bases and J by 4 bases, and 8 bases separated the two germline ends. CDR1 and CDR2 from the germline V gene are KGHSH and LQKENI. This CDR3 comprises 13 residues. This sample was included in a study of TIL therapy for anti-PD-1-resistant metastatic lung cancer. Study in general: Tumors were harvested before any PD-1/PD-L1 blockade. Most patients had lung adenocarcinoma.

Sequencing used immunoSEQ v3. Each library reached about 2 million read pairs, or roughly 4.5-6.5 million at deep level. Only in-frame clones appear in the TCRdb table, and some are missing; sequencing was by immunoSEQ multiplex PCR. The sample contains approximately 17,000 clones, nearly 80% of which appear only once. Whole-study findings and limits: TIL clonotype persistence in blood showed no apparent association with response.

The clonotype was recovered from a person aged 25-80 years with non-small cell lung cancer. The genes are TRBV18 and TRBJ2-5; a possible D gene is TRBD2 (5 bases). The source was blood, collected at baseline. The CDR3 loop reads CASSPGGAETQYF. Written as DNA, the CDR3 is TGTGCCAGCTCACCAGGAGGAGCAGAGACCCAGTACTTC.